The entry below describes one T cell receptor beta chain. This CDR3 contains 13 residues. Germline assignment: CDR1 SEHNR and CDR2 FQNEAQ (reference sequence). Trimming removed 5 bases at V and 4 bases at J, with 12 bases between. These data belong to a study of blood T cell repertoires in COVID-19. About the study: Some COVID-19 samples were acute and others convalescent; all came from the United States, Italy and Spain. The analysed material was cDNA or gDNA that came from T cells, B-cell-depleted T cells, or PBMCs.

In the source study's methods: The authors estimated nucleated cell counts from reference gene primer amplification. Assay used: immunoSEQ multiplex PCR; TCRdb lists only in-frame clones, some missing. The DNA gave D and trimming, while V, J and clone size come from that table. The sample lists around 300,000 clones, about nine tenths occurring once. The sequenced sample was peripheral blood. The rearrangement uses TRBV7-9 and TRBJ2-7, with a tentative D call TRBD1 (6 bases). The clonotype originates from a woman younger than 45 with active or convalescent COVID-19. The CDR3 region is CASSTDRSYEQYF. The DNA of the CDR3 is TGTGCCAGCAGCACAGACAGGTCGTACGAGCAGTACTTC.